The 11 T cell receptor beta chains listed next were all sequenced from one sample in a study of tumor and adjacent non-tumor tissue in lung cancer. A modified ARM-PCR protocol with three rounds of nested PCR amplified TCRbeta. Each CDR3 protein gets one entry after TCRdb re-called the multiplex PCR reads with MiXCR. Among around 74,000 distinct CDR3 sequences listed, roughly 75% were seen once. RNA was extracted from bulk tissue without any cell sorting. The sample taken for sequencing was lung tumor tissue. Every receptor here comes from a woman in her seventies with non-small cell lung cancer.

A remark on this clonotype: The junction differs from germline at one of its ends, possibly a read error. The CDR3 DNA reads as TGTGGCAGCAGTGATGACAGGGGTATGGAAAAACTGTTTTTT. Protein: CGSSDDRGMEKLFF. The chain carries TRBV12-3 or TRBV12-4 and TRBJ1-4; 8 nucleotides agree with TRBD1. The CDR3 has 14 residues.

As DNA, the CDR3 is TGTGCCAGCAGCGAAATGTCCTATCCCAGGGAGCTGTTTTTT. It is translated as CASSEMSYPRELFF. The chain couples TRBV6-1 to TRBJ2-2; no firm D call. Deletions cut 6 bases from V and 9 bases from J, with 17 bases between. This CDR3 has 14 amino acids. The germline V gene has CDR1 MNHNS and CDR2 SASEGT.

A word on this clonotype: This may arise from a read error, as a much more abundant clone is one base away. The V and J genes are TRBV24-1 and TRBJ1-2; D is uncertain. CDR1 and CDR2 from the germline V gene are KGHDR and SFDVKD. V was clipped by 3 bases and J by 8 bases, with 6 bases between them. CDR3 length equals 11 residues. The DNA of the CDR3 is TGTGCCACCAGTGATATTAGCGGCTACACCTTC. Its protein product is CATSDISGYTF.

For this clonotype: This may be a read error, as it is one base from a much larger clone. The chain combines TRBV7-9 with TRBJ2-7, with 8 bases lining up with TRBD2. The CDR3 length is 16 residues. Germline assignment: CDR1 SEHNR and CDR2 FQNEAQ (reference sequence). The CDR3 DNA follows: TGTGGCAGCAGCTTAACCAGAGCGGGAGTCAGAATGGAGCAGTACTTC. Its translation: CGSSLTRAGVRMEQYF.

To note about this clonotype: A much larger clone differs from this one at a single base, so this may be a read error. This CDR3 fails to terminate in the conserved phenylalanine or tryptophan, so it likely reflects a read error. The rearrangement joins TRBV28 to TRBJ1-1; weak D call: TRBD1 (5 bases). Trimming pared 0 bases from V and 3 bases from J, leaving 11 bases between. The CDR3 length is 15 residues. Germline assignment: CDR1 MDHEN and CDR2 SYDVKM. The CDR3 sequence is CASSLWSGGYTEAFL. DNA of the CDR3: TGTGCCAGCAGTTTATGGTCGGGGGGGTACACTGAAGCTTTCCTT.

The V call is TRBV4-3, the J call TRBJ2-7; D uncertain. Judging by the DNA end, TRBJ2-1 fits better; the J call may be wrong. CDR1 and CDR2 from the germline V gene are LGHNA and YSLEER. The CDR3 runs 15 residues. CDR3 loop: CASSQDDWSYNEQFF. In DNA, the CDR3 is TGCGCCAGCAGCCAAGATGATTGGTCCTACAATGAGCAGTTCTTC.

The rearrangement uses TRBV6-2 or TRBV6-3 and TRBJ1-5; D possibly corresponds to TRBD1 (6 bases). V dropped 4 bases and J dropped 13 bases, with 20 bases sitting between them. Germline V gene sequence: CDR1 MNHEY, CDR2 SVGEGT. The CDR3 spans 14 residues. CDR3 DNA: TGTGCCAGCAGTTCCCTGGACAGCAATCGGCCTCAGCATTTT. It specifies CASSSLDSNRPQHF.

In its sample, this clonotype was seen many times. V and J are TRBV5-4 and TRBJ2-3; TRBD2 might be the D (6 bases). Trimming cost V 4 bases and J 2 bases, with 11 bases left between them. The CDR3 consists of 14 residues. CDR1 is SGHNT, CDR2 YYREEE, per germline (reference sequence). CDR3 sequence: CASSVAGLTDTQYF. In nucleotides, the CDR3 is TGTGCCAGCAGCGTGGCGGGACTCACAGATACGCAGTATTTT.

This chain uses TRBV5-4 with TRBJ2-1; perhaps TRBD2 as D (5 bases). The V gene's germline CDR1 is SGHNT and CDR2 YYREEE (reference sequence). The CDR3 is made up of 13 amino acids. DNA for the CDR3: TGTACCATTGGGCATACTAGTGACAATGAGCAGTTCTTC. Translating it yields CTIGHTSDNEQFF.

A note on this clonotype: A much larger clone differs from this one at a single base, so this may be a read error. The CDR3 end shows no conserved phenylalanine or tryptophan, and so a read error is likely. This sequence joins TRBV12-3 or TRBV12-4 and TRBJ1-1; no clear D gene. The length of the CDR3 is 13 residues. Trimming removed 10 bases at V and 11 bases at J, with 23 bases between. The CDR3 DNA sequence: TGTGCCAACCGTTCTTATATAGGCGAGAAGGCTTTCCTT. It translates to CANRSYIGEKAFL.

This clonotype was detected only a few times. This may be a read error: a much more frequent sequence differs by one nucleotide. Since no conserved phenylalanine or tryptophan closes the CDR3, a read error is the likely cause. Here the CDR3 DNA reads TGTGCCAGCAGGGGCAGAGCAACTAATGAAAAACTGTTTCTT. Protein product: CASRGRATNEKLFL. The V and J genes are TRBV6-5 and TRBJ1-4; D uncertain. V lost 6 bases, J lost 0 bases, and 8 bases lay in between. Germline V gene lookup returns CDR1 MNHEY and CDR2 SVGAGI. This CDR3 region has 14 residues.